Below, 27 T cell receptor beta chains from the same sample are listed, as sequenced in a study of shared clonotypes between healthy human individuals. Sequenced by immunoSEQ multiplex PCR; TCRdb stores in-frame clones only, minus some. The repertoire has about 1,500,000 clones, roughly 96% of them found once; the top ten carry approximately 1.1%. The sample comprised naive CD4+ T cells sorted from blood. The sample's subset: CD45RA+ positively selected. All receptors come from a man younger than 40 in good health.

This chain connects TRBV28 to TRBJ1-5; no firm D call. This CDR3 comprises 11 residues. V was trimmed by 3 bases and J by 15 bases, leaving 12 bases between them. Germline CDR1 MDHEN, CDR2 SYDVKM. CDR3 amino acids: CASSFWPIWHF. The CDR3 bases are TGTGCCAGCAGTTTTTGGCCGATATGGCATTTT.

In its sample, this clone was seen once. This specimen includes other DNA sequences encoding the same CDR3. The chain is built from TRBV14 and TRBJ1-2, with D hard to call. Trimming removed 1 base from V and 2 bases from J, with 5 bases in between. The germline CDR1 and CDR2 sequences are SGHDN and FVKESK. The CDR3 covers 13 residues. The CDR3 bases are TGTGCCAGCAGCCAAGGGGTAAACTATGGCTACACCTTC. Encoded protein: CASSQGVNYGYTF.

This sequence joins TRBV5-6 and TRBJ1-5; D unresolved. The CDR3 contains 15 residues. V shed 0 bases and J shed 4 bases, with 11 bases lying between them. Germline V CDR1 and CDR2: SGHDT, YYEEEE. The CDR3 DNA reads TGTGCCAGCAGCTTGGCGGATGGCATTAATCAGCCCCAGCATTTT. It specifies CASSLADGINQPQHF.

The rearrangement uses TRBV5-4 and TRBJ2-3, with unresolved D. V was cut by 3 bases and J by 0 bases, with 8 bases left in between. CDR3 size: 14 residues. The germline CDR1 and CDR2 sequences are SGHNT and YYREEE (reference sequence). The CDR3 nucleotides read TGTGCCAGCAGCTCCTCTACGAGCACAGATACGCAGTATTTT. It encodes CASSSSTSTDTQYF.

This clone was detected only once. The V gene is TRBV4-3, the J gene TRBJ1-4; D gene ambiguous. CDR3 length: 17 residues. V shed 1 base and J shed 6 bases, with 18 bases lying between them. CDR1 is LGHNA, CDR2 YSLEER, per germline. The CDR3 here is CASSQVKGSSWDEKLFF. Written as DNA, the CDR3 is TGCGCCAGCAGCCAAGTGAAAGGTTCCTCTTGGGATGAAAAACTGTTTTTT.

The rearrangement joins TRBV5-1 to TRBJ1-2; TRBD1 aligns across 7 bases. The CDR3 loop spans 13 amino acids. In germline, CDR1 is SGHRS, CDR2 YFSETQ. Germline trimming cut 6 bases from V and 3 bases from J; bases unmatched to any gene: 5. This chain's CDR3 is CASTPTGDYGYTF. DNA for the CDR3: TGCGCCAGCACTCCTACAGGGGACTATGGCTACACCTTC.

The chain carries TRBV19 and TRBJ1-5; D is unresolved. Germline V gene lookup returns CDR1 LNHDA and CDR2 SQIVND (reference sequence). V was shortened by 6 bases and J by 6 bases, with 9 bases between the two germline ends. This CDR3 comprises 12 residues. This CDR3 is CASSSWGQPQHF. The CDR3, as DNA: TGTGCCAGTAGCTCCTGGGGTCAGCCCCAGCATTTT. Supplemented by reference TRBV19 and TRBJ1-5, the full variable domain reads DGGITQSPKYLFRKEGQNVTLSCEQNLNHDAMYWYRQDPGQGLRLIYYSQIVNDFQKGDIAEGYSVSREKKESFPLTVTSAQKNPTAFYLCASSSWGQPQHFGDGTRLSIL.

The chain recombines TRBV6-1 with TRBJ1-1, with no clear D. CDR3 size: 15 residues. CDR1 is MNHNS, CDR2 SASEGT, per germline. V shed 7 bases and J shed 1 base, with 16 bases lying between them. The CDR3 sequence: CASTFSIGRNTEAFF. The CDR3 nucleotides read TGTGCCAGCACCTTTTCAATAGGGAGGAACACTGAAGCTTTCTTT.

V and J are TRBV28 and TRBJ1-5; 9 bases agree with TRBD1. CDR1 and CDR2 from the germline V gene are MDHEN and SYDVKM. This CDR3 spans 14 amino acids. Trimming at V came to 7 bases and at J to 7 bases, leaving 8 bases not matched to a gene. The CDR3 bases are TGTGCCAGCACCTACAGGGGGCGCGGGCAGCCCCAGCATTTT. Amino acids: CASTYRGRGQPQHF. The full variable domain, with the rest looked up from reference TRBV28 and TRBJ1-5, is DVKVTQSSRYLVKRTGEKVFLECVQDMDHENMFWYRQDPGLGLRLIYFSYDVKMKEKGDIPEGYSVSREKKERFSLILESASTNQTSMYLCASTYRGRGQPQHFGDGTRLSIL.

This rearrangement joins TRBV5-8 to TRBJ2-1; D is tentatively TRBD1 or TRBD2 (5 bases each). This CDR3 is built from 12 residues. V shed 7 bases and J shed 2 bases, with 7 bases lying between them. Germline V lookup: CDR1 SGHTS, CDR2 YDEGEE. CDR3 DNA: TGTGCCAGCGGGGACGCCTACAATGAGCAGTTCTTC. It encodes CASGDAYNEQFF.

In the case of this clone: The junction differs from germline at one of its ends, possibly a read error. The rearrangement links TRBV10-3 to TRBJ1-2, with D unresolved. CDR1 and CDR2 from the germline V gene are ENHRY and SYGVKD. The CDR3 has 14 residues. The CDR3 loop reads CAISESASAYDYTF. The CDR3 coding sequence is TGTGCCATCAGTGAGTCGGCGTCGGCGTATGACTACACCTTC.

The chain employs TRBV27 and TRBJ2-5, with D tentatively TRBD2 (5 bases). Germline V gene sequence: CDR1 MNHEY, CDR2 SMNVEV (reference sequence). Trimming stripped 4 bases from V and 0 bases from J, with 6 bases between. CDR3 length: 13 amino acids. CDR3 in DNA: TGTGCCAGCAGTTGGACTCACCAAGAGACCCAGTACTTC. Its protein is CASSWTHQETQYF.

This clone was counted many times. The gene calls are TRBV2 and TRBJ2-2; 10 bases map to TRBD1. With V trimmed by 8 bases and J by 5 bases, 5 bases remained unmatched. Germline V lookup: CDR1 SNHLY, CDR2 FYNNEI. The CDR3 runs to 14 residues. The CDR3 protein is CASAGTGETGELFF. CDR3 nucleotides: TGTGCCAGCGCCGGGACAGGGGAAACCGGGGAGCTGTTTTTT.

This chain connects TRBV10-3 to TRBJ2-7, with a tentative D call TRBD2 (6 bases). Trimming left V 0 bases short and J 5 bases short, with 14 bases between. Germline V gives CDR1 ENHRY, CDR2 SYGVKD. The CDR3 consists of 15 residues. The CDR3 nucleotides read TGTGCCATCAGTGAGTCTGGCGGGACGGGCCACGAGCAGTACTTC. Translation: CAISESGGTGHEQYF.

The chain couples TRBV6-1 to TRBJ2-7; TRBD1 aligns across 7 bases. The CDR3 contains 14 residues. Germline V gene lookup returns CDR1 MNHNS and CDR2 SASEGT. After removal of 9 bases from V and 0 bases from J, the junction contained 8 bases not matched to a gene. The CDR3 DNA reads TGTGCCAGTGGGACAGATCCGAGCTCCTACGAGCAGTACTTC. It specifies CASGTDPSSYEQYF.

The chain is built from TRBV28 and TRBJ2-1; 7 positions match TRBD1. The CDR3 spans 13 residues. V lost 10 bases and J lost 8; bases outside the gene matches: 11. Looked up from germline, CDR1 is MDHEN and CDR2 is SYDVKM. The CDR3 nucleotides read TGTGCCATCGGGACAGTGGGGCTTGATGAGCAGTTCTTC. Protein product: CAIGTVGLDEQFF.

The chain recombines TRBV18 with TRBJ1-4; 8 nucleotides align to TRBD1. With 2 bases clipped from V and 13 bases from J, the junction kept 3 bases outside the gene matches. Germline assignment: CDR1 KGHSH and CDR2 LQKENI. There are 12 residues in the CDR3. CDR3 amino acids: CASSPGTGGLFF. The CDR3 DNA reads as TGTGCCAGCTCACCAGGGACAGGCGGACTGTTTTTT.

The CDR3 sequence is CASTRTNTGELFF. The DNA of the CDR3 is TGTGCCAGCACCCGGACTAACACCGGGGAGCTGTTTTTT. V gene TRBV28 combines with J gene TRBJ2-2, with D possibly matching TRBD2 (5 bases). The CDR3 loop spans 13 amino acids. Germline V gene sequence: CDR1 MDHEN, CDR2 SYDVKM. V lost 7 bases and J lost 2, with 8 bases in between.

The rearrangement links TRBV10-3 to TRBJ2-5; D may be TRBD1 (6 bases). V gave up 11 bases and J gave up 1 base, with 17 bases separating them. The CDR3 contains 14 residues. Germline CDR1 is ENHRY and CDR2 is SYGVKD. The DNA for the CDR3 is TGTGCCGTAAAGTCGGACAGCAGCCAAGAGACCCAGTACTTC. It specifies CAVKSDSSQETQYF.

This sequence joins TRBV28 and TRBJ2-1; 12 bases fit TRBD2. Germline V CDR1 and CDR2: MDHEN, SYDVKM. The CDR3 runs 16 residues. J lost 9 bases, V lost 6 bases, and 12 bases had no gene match. CDR3 region: CASSKAGTSGFTEQFF. The CDR3 DNA follows: TGTGCCAGCAGCAAAGCCGGGACTAGCGGGTTCACTGAGCAGTTCTTC.

This chain uses TRBV28 with TRBJ2-1; the match to TRBD1 covers 9 bases. The ends lost 4 bases at V and 2 bases at J; junction bases unmatched: 6. The germline gives CDR1 MDHEN, CDR2 SYDVKM. This CDR3 contains 16 residues. CDR3 sequence (DNA): TGTGCCAGCAGTTATAACAGGGGGCGCCCCTACAATGAGCAGTTCTTC. It is translated as CASSYNRGRPYNEQFF.

This chain joins TRBV25-1 and TRBJ1-5, with D perhaps TRBD1 (6 bases). From germline, CDR1 is MGHDK and CDR2 SYGVNS. This CDR3 is 13 amino acids long. V lost 5 bases and J 4 bases, leaving 9 bases between the germline ends. The CDR3 loop reads CASSLGQNQPQHF. The CDR3, as DNA: TGTGCCAGCAGTTTAGGACAGAATCAGCCCCAGCATTTT.

This clone appeared a single time. The gene calls are TRBV5-6 and TRBJ1-5; 8 nucleotides agree with TRBD1. The germline gives CDR1 SGHDT, CDR2 YYEEEE. V lost 3 bases and J lost 4; bases outside the gene matches: 6. The CDR3 has 15 residues. This CDR3 is CASSYRTGSNQPQHF. The DNA of the CDR3 is TGTGCCAGCAGCTACAGGACAGGGTCAAATCAGCCCCAGCATTTT.

In this sample, this clone turned up a few times. The rearrangement links TRBV5-1 to TRBJ2-1; 9 positions match TRBD1. The CDR3 is 15 residues long. J lost 7 bases, V lost 0 bases, and 5 bases had no gene match. Germline V gene lookup returns CDR1 SGHRS and CDR2 YFSETQ. Written as DNA, the CDR3 is TGCGCCAGCAGCTTGGCAGGGACAGGGTGGAATGAGCAGTTCTTC. Amino acids: CASSLAGTGWNEQFF.

The gene calls are TRBV9 and TRBJ2-3; 9 bases are a match to TRBD1. The germline gives CDR1 SGDLS, CDR2 YYNGEE. This CDR3 region has 15 residues. V was pared by 4 bases and J by 4 bases, with 7 bases of the junction left unmatched. The CDR3 region is CASSTTGGNADTQYF. The CDR3 bases are TGTGCCAGCAGCACGACAGGGGGTAATGCAGATACGCAGTATTTT.

V is TRBV18 and J is TRBJ2-2; D is uncertain. The CDR3 is 13 residues long. In germline, CDR1 is KGHSH, CDR2 LQKENI. V was trimmed by 2 bases and J by 7 bases, leaving 8 bases between them. The CDR3 reads CASSPDSFGELFF. The CDR3, as DNA: TGTGCCAGCTCACCAGACTCCTTCGGGGAGCTGTTTTTT.

The chain joins TRBV10-1 to TRBJ2-1, with D possibly called TRBD1 or TRBD2 (5 bases each). The germline gives CDR1 WNHNN, CDR2 SYGVQD (reference sequence). V gave up 6 bases and J gave up 8 bases, with 14 bases separating them. This CDR3 has 13 residues. The CDR3, as DNA: TGCGCCAGCAGCGACGTAGTGGGGGATGAGCAGTTCTTC. Protein: CASSDVVGDEQFF.